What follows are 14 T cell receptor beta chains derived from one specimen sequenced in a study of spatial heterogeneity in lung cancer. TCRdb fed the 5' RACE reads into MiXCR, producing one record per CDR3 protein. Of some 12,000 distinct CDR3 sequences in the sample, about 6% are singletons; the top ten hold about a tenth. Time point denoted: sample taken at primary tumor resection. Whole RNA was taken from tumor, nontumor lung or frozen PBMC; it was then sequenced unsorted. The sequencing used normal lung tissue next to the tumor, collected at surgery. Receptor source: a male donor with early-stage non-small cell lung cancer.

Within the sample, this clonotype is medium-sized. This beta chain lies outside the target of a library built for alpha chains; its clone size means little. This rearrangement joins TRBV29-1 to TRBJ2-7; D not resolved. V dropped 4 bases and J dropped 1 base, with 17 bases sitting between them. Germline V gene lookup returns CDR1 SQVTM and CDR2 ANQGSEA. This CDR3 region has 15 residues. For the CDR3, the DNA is TGCAGCGTTGTCCCGTTATGGCCCAGATCCTACGAGCAGTACTTC. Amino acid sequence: CSVVPLWPRSYEQYF.

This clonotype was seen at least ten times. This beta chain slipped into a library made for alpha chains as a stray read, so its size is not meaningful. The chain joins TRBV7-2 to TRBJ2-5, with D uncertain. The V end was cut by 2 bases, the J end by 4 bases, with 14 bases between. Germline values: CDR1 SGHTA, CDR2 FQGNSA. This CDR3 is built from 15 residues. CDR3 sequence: CASSLTPNIGETQYF. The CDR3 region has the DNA TGTGCCAGCAGCTTAACGCCCAACATTGGAGAGACCCAGTACTTC.

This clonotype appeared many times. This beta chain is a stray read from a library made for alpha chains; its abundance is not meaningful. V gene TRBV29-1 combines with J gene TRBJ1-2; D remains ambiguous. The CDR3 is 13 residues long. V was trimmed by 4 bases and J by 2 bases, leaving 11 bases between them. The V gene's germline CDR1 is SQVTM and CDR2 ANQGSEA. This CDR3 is CSVVHGLNYGYTF. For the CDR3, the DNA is TGCAGCGTTGTGCACGGTTTGAACTATGGCTACACCTTC.

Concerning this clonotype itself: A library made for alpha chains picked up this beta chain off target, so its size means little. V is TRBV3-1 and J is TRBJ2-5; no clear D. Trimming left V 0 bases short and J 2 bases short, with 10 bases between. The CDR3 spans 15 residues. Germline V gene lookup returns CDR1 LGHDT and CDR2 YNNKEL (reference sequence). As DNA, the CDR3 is TGTGCCAGCAGCCAAGATGGTAGGGATCAAGAGACCCAGTACTTC. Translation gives CASSQDGRDQETQYF.

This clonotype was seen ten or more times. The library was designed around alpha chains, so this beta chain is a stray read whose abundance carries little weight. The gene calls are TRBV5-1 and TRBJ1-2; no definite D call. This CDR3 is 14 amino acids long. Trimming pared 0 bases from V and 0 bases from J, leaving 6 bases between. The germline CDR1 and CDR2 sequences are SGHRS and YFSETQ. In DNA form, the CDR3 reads TGCGCCAGCAGCTTGGAAAGTCCTAACTATGGCTACACCTTC. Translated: CASSLESPNYGYTF.

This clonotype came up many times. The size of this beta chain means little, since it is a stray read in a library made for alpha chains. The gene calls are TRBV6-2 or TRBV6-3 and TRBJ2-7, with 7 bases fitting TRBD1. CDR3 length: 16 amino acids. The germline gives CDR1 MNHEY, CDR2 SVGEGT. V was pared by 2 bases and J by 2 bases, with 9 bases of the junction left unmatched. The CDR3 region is CASSYGSGQTTYEQYF. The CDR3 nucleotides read TGTGCCAGCAGTTACGGTTCGGGACAGACAACCTACGAGCAGTACTTC.

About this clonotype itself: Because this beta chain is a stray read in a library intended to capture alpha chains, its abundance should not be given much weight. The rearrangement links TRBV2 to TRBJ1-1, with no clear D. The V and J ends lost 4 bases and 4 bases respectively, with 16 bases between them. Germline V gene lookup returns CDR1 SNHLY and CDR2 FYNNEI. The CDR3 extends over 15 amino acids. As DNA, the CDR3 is TGTGCCAGCAGTGTCCCGGGGTTGGGGAGCACTGAAGCTTTCTTT. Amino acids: CASSVPGLGSTEAFF.

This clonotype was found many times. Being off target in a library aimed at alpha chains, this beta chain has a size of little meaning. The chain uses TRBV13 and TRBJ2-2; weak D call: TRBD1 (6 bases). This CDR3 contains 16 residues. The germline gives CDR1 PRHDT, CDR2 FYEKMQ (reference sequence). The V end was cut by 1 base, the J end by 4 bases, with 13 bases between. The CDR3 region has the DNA TGTGCCAGCAGCTTAGAGGCAGGGGACGTCACCGGGGAGCTGTTTTTT. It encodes CASSLEAGDVTGELFF.

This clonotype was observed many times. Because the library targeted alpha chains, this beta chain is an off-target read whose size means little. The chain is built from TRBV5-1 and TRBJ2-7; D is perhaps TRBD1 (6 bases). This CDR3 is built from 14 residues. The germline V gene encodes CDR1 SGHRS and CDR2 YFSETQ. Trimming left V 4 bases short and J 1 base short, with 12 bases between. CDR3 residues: CASSKDRLSYEQYF. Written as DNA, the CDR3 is TGCGCCAGCAGCAAAGACAGGCTTTCCTACGAGCAGTACTTC.

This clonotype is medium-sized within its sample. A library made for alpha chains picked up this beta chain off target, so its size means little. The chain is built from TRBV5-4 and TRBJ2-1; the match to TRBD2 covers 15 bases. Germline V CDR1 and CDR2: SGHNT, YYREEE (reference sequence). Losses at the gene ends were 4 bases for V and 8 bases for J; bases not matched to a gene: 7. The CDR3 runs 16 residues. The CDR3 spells CASSGTSGRYSHEQFF. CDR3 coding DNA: TGTGCCAGCAGCGGGACTAGCGGGAGGTACTCCCATGAGCAGTTCTTC.

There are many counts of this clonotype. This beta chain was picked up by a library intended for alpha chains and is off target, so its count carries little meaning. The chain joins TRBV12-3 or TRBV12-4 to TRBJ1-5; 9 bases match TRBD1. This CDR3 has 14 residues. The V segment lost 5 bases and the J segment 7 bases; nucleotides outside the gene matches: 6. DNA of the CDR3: TGTGCCAGCAGTCCGACAGGGGGAGGACAGCCCCAGCATTTT. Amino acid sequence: CASSPTGGGQPQHF.

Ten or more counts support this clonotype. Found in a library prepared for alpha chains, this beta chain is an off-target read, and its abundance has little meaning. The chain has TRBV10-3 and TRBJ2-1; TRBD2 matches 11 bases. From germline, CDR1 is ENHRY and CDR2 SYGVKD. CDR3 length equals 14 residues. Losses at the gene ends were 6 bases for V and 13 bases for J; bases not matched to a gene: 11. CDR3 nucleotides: TGTGCCATCAGGGAACTAGCGGGAGAGTCGGAACAGTTCTTC. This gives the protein CAIRELAGESEQFF.

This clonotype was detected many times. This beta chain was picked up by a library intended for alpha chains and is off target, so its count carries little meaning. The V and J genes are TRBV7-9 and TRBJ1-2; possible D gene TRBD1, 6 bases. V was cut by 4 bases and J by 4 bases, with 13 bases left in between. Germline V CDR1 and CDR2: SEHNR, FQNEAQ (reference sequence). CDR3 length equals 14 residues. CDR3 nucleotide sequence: TGTGCCAGCAGCTCCCAGGGGCTAGGCTATGGCTACACCTTC. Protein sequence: CASSSQGLGYGYTF.

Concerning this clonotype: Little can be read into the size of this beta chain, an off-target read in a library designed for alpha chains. CDR3 in amino acids: CASSPSPTVYEQYF. The CDR3 nucleotides are TGTGCCAGCAGCCCCTCCCCGACAGTCTACGAGCAGTACTTC. J is TRBJ2-7 and V is TRBV7-6; D possibly corresponds to TRBD1 (5 bases). The CDR3 runs 14 residues. Germline V lookup: CDR1 SGHVS, CDR2 FNYEAQ. Trimming removed 5 bases from V and 3 bases from J, with 14 bases in between.